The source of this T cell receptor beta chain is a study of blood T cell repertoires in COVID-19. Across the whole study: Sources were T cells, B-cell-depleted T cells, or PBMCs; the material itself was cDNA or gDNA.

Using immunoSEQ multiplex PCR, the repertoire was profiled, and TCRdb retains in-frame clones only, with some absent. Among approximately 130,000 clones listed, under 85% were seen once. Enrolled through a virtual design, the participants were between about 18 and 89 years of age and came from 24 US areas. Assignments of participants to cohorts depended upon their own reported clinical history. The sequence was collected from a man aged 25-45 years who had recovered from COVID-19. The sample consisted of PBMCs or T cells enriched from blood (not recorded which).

CDR3 in DNA: TGTGCCAGCAGCTTAAGTGGCGGGACTCTCACAGATACGCAGTATTTT. Encoded protein: CASSLSGGTLTDTQYF. The J gene is TRBJ2-3, the V gene TRBV7-3; D is perhaps TRBD2 (6 bases). V shed 1 base and J shed 2 bases, with 13 bases lying between them. Germline V gives CDR1 SGHTA, CDR2 FQGTGA. The CDR3 contains 16 residues. Drawing the rest from reference TRBV7-3 and TRBJ2-3, the complete variable domain is GAGVSQTPSNKVTEKGKYVELRCDPISGHTALYWYRQSLGQGPEFLIYFQGTGAADDSGLPNDRFFAVRPEGSVSTLKIQRTERGDSAVYLCASSLSGGTLTDTQYFGPGTRLTVL.